This T cell receptor beta chain originates from a study of cytomegalovirus exposure and HLA in healthy donors. It was with 60 Vbeta and 13 Jbeta primers that the PCR ran. The data were produced by immunoSEQ multiplex PCR, yet TCRdb's version contains in-frame clones alone and is incomplete. The data contain around 150,000 clones, around 65% of them singletons. A word on this clone: Its antigen is not identified.

Study outcomes and limitations: Owing to their indistinguishability, certain V segments, notably TRBV6-2 and TRBV6-3, were excluded.

The germline V gene encodes CDR1 PRHDT and CDR2 FYEKMQ (reference sequence). The CDR3 extends over 19 amino acids. V shed 2 bases, J shed 0 bases, and the junction held 12 bases outside the gene matches. The chain joins TRBV13 to TRBJ2-3, with 9 bases identical to TRBD2. The source is a woman between 55 and 75 years old in good health and CMV-seronegative. The sequenced sample consisted of PBMCs. The CDR3, as DNA: TGTGCCAGCAGCTTAAGTGCTAGCGGGGCACCTCTTAGCACAGATACGCAGTATTTT. Translated: CASSLSASGAPLSTDTQYF.